The 12 T cell receptor beta chains below were found in one sample sequenced in a study of response to subunit inactivated influenza vaccine. TCRdb analysed the RT-PCR reads with MiXCR anew, one entry per CDR3 protein. Among 400,000 to 650,000 distinct CDR3 sequences listed, 7.2% were seen once. The material sequenced was PBMCs from blood, taken 23 to 25 months after vaccination. The origin of the receptors is a man between 45 and 75 years old who received an inactivated influenza vaccine.

This clonotype was seen a few times. The rearrangement uses TRBV20-1 and TRBJ2-7; 7 bases fit TRBD2. Germline-derived CDR1 and CDR2 are DFQATT and SNEGSKA (reference sequence). The V gene end was trimmed by 5 bases and the J gene end by 3 bases; junction bases not matched to a gene: 13. The CDR3 extends over 15 amino acids. In DNA, the CDR3 is TGCAGTGCTCCACGGCGAGCGGGGCGGGACTACGAGCAGTACTTC. Protein product: CSAPRRAGRDYEQYF.

V and J are TRBV2 and TRBJ1-1; TRBD1 is a possible D gene (6 bases). The CDR3 covers 13 residues. V was shortened by 6 bases and J by 4 bases, with 12 bases between the two germline ends. The V gene's germline CDR1 is SNHLY and CDR2 FYNNEI. Here the CDR3 DNA reads TGTGCCAGCAGGCTGGGGGCAAGCACTGAAGCTTTCTTT. It specifies CASRLGASTEAFF.

This clonotype has a count of ten or more. The CDR3 protein is CASSSPGTAFYEQYF. The CDR3 nucleotides are TGTGCCAGCAGTTCCCCCGGGACAGCCTTCTACGAGCAGTACTTC. The chain links TRBV12-3 or TRBV12-4 to TRBJ2-7; 7 bases fit TRBD1. V shed 4 bases and J 3 bases; nucleotides not matched to a gene: 9. CDR3 length equals 15 residues.

The chain joins TRBV28 to TRBJ1-4, with TRBD1 matching over 8 bases. The germline V gene has CDR1 MDHEN and CDR2 SYDVKM. Trimming took 5 bases from V and 5 from J; bases not matched to a gene: 7. This CDR3 has 15 residues. The CDR3 DNA reads TGTGCCAGCAGTGCCCGGACAGGGAACAATGAAAAACTGTTTTTT. Translated, it gives CASSARTGNNEKLFF.

Details on this clonotype: Mismatch with germline at one junction end may stem from a read error. The chain uses TRBV28 and TRBJ2-3, with 8 positions matching TRBD2. Germline V lookup: CDR1 MDHEN, CDR2 SYDVKM. The CDR3 runs 13 residues. CDR3 nucleotides: TGTGCCAGCAGACTAGCGGCCTCAGATACGCGGTATTTT. It yields the protein CASRLAASDTRYF.

The gene calls are TRBV3-1 and TRBJ2-1; 12 bases are a match to TRBD2. The CDR3 is 14 residues long. Looked up from germline, CDR1 is LGHDT and CDR2 is YNNKEL (reference sequence). Trimming at V came to 1 base and at J to 9 bases, leaving 1 base not matched to a gene. The CDR3 spells CASSQGTSGVEQFF. The CDR3 nucleotides are TGTGCCAGCAGCCAAGGGACTAGCGGGGTTGAGCAGTTCTTC.

This clonotype showed up just a few times. V is TRBV7-8 and J is TRBJ2-2, with TRBD1 as a possible D gene (6 bases). Trimming removed 1 base from V and 4 bases from J, with 10 bases in between. CDR3 size: 15 residues. In germline, CDR1 is SGHVS, CDR2 FQNEAQ. The CDR3: CASSLEGHPTGELFF. The DNA for the CDR3 is TGTGCCAGCAGCTTAGAGGGACACCCCACCGGGGAGCTGTTTTTT.

The chain's CDR3 is CASSFGQGHNEKLFF. The CDR3 nucleotides read TGTGCCAGCAGTTTTGGACAGGGCCATAATGAAAAACTGTTTTTT. The chain uses TRBV12-3 or TRBV12-4 and TRBJ1-4, with TRBD1 matching over 8 bases. CDR3 length: 15 amino acids. V dropped 3 bases and J dropped 4; count of bases not matched to a gene: 4.

This clonotype was counted many times. This rearrangement joins TRBV28 to TRBJ2-5; tentative D call: TRBD1 (6 bases). Germline V gives CDR1 MDHEN, CDR2 SYDVKM. Trimming took off 5 bases at V and 5 bases at J, with 12 bases between the two ends. The CDR3 contains 13 residues. CDR3 DNA: TGTGCCAGCAGTCGCAGGGGCATCGAGACCCAGTACTTC. Translated, it gives CASSRRGIETQYF.

The sample holds many counts of this clonotype. The chain recombines TRBV7-2 with TRBJ2-1, with a possible D match to TRBD1 (5 bases). Trimming took 1 base from V and 7 from J, leaving 11 bases between them. The V gene's germline CDR1 is SGHTA and CDR2 FQGNSA. This CDR3 is 14 amino acids long. Here the CDR3 DNA reads TGTGCCAGCAGCTTAGACAGGATGGGGAATGAGCAGTTCTTC. Translated: CASSLDRMGNEQFF.

This clonotype has only a few counts. V usage is TRBV7-8 and J usage is TRBJ2-5, with 9 bases aligning to TRBD2. The CDR3 spans 15 residues. Trimming took 5 bases from V and 5 from J; bases not matched to a gene: 9. Germline CDR1 is SGHVS and CDR2 is FQNEAQ. CDR3 nucleotide sequence: TGTGCCAGCAGCATTTTAGCGGGAGAAAGGGAGACCCAGTACTTC. It codes for CASSILAGERETQYF.

This chain uses TRBV15 with TRBJ2-3; D is unresolved. CDR1 LNHNV and CDR2 YYDKDF come from the germline V gene (reference sequence). The CDR3 contains 15 residues. V lost 4 bases to trimming and J lost 1 base, with 12 bases between them. The CDR3 loop reads CATSTGQLGTDTQYF. CDR3 bases: TGTGCCACCAGCACGGGCCAGTTGGGCACAGATACGCAGTATTTT. Combining the CDR3 with reference TRBV15 and TRBJ2-3 gives the whole variable domain DAMVIQNPRYQVTQFGKPVTLSCSQTLNHNVMYWYQQKSSQAPKLLFHYYDKDFNNEADTPDNFQSRRPNTSFCFLDIRSPGLGDTAMYLCATSTGQLGTDTQYFGPGTRLTVL.